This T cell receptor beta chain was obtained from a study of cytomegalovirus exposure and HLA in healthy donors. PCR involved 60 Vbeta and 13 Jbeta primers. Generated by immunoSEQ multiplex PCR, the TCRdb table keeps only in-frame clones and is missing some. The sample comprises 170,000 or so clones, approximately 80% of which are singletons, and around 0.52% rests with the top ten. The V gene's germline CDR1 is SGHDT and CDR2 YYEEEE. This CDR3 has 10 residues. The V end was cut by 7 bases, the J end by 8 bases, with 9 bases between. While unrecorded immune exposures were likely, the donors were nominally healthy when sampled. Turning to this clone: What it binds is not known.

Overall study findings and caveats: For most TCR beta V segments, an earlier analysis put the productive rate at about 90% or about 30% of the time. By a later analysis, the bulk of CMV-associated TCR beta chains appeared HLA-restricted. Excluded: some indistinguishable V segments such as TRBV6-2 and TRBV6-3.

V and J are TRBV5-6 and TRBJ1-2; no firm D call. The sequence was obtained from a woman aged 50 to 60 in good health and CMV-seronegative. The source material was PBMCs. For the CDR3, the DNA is TGTGCCAGCGGGGAGGACGGCTACACCTTC. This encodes CASGEDGYTF.